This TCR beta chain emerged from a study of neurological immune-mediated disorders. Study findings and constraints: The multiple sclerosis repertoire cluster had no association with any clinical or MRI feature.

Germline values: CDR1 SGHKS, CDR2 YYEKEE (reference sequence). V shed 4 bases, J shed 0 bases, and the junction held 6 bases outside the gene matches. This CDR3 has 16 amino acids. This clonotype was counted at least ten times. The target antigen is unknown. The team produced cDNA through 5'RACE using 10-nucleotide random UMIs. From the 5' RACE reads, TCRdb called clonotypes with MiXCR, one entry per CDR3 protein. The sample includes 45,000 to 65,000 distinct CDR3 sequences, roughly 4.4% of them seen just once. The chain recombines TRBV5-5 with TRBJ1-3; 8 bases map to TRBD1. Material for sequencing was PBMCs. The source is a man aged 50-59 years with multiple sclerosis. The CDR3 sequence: CASSAGQVISGNTIYF. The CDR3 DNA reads TGTGCCAGCAGCGCGGGACAGGTCATCTCTGGAAACACCATATATTTT.